A single sample is the source of the 2 T cell receptor beta chains below, sequenced in a study of blood T cells in healthy people across ages. Alongside a J-beta primer mix, a sample-barcoded 5' primer served in a second PCR lasting about 6 to 12 cycles. TCRdb reprocessed the 5' RACE reads via MiXCR and lists one record per CDR3 protein. The sample lists approximately 800,000 distinct CDR3 sequences, around 50% occurring once. The sample taken for sequencing was blood. The receptor source for this set is a man older than 75 in good health.

This clonotype was picked up one time. V is TRBV29-1 and J is TRBJ2-7, with a weak D call TRBD1 (5 bases). Germline loops: CDR1 SQVTM, CDR2 ANQGSEA. The V gene lost 7 bases and the J gene lost 2 bases, with 9 bases spanning the gap. CDR3 length equals 11 residues. CDR3 sequence: CSGVQAYEQYF. The CDR3 coding sequence is TGCAGCGGTGTACAGGCCTACGAGCAGTACTTC.

This clonotype was seen at least ten times. V usage is TRBV29-1 and J usage is TRBJ2-1; D possibly matches TRBD1 or TRBD2 (5 bases each). CDR3 size: 13 residues. Deletions cut 5 bases from V and 8 bases from J, with 16 bases between. CDR1 is SQVTM, CDR2 ANQGSEA, per germline. In nucleotides, the CDR3 is TGCAGCGTTAACGGGGAGTGGGGCCATGAGCAGTTCTTC. As protein: CSVNGEWGHEQFF.